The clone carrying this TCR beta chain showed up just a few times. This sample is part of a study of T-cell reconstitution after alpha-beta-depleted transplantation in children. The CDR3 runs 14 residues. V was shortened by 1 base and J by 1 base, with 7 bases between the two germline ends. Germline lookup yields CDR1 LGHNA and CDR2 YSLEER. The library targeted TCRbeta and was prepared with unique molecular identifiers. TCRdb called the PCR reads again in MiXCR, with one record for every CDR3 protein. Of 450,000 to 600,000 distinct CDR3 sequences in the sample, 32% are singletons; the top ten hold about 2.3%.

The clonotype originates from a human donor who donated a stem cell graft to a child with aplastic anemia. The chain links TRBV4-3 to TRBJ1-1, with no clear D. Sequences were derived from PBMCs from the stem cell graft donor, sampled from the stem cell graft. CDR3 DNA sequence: TGCGCCAGCAGCCAAGCGTCAGCGAACACTGAAGCTTTCTTT. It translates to CASSQASANTEAFF.